The clone carrying this TCR beta chain was seen a handful of times. This sample stems from a study of cytomegalovirus exposure and HLA in healthy donors. Profiled with immunoSEQ multiplex PCR; TCRdb holds only in-frame clones, not every one. Among roughly 110,000 clones, about 88% were seen once, and the ten largest hold 1.5% to 2%. The germline gives CDR1 LGHNA, CDR2 YNFKEQ. The CDR3 is made up of 15 amino acids. Trimming took 2 bases from V and 1 from J, leaving 8 bases between them. The chain joins TRBV4-2 to TRBJ2-2, with D uncertain. This receptor was identified in a woman aged 18 to 35 in good health and CMV-seropositive. Material for sequencing was PBMCs. The CDR3 is CASSQNFENTGELFF. The CDR3 coding sequence is TGTGCCAGCAGCCAAAACTTTGAGAACACCGGGGAGCTGTTTTTT.